Detailed here is one T cell receptor beta chain. The antigen remains undetermined. These data originate in a study of CD8 T cells in ankylosing spondylitis. Notes on the study in general: CD8+ by phenotype, disease-linked clones were relatively rare in peripheral blood. Seemingly characteristic of ankylosing spondylitis blood was a TCR beta motif consisting of 7 or 8 highly homologous variants.

Quantitative molecular-barcoded 5'-RACE generated the TCR beta libraries. TCRdb independently ran MiXCR on the 5' RACE reads; one entry per CDR3 protein. Of 450,000 or so distinct CDR3 sequences listed, roughly 25% are singletons. The source material was blood, either unsorted or a sorted T cell fraction (not recorded which). This sequence was found in a male donor with ankylosing spondylitis.

The CDR3, as DNA: TGCGCCAGCAGCAAACTACAGGGAGGGACTGAAGCTTTCTTT. This codes for CASSKLQGGTEAFF. The genes are TRBV5-1 and TRBJ1-1; D perhaps matches TRBD1 (6 bases). Germline CDR1 reads SGHRS; CDR2 reads YFSETQ. The CDR3 is 14 residues long. Trimming took off 4 bases at V and 5 bases at J, with 15 bases between the two ends.